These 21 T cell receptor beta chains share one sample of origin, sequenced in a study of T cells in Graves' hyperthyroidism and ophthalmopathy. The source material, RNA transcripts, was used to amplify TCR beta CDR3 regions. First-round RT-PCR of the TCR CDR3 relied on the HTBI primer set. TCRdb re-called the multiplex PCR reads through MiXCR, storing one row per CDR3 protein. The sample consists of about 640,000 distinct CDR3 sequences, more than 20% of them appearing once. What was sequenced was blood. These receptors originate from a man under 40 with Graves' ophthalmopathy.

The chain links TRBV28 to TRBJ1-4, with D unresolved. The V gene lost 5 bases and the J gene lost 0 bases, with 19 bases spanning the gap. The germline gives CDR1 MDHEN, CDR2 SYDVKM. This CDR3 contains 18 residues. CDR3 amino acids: CASSPDPHRSATNEKLFF. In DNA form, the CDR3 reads TGTGCCAGCAGTCCAGACCCACACCGAAGCGCAACTAATGAAAAACTGTTTTTT.

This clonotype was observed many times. The chain's CDR3 is CASSGTANQPQHF. The CDR3 nucleotides read TGTGCCAGCAGTGGGACAGCGAATCAGCCCCAGCATTTT. The chain recombines TRBV6-1 with TRBJ1-5, with a tentative D call TRBD1 (6 bases). This CDR3 has 13 amino acids. The germline gives CDR1 MNHNS, CDR2 SASEGT. V lost 4 bases to trimming and J lost 4 bases, with 8 bases between them.

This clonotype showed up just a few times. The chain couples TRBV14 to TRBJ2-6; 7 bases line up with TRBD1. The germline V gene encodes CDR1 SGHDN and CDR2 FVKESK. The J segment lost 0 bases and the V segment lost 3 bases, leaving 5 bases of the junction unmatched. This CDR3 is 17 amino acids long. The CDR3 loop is CASSQGQPLSGANVLTF. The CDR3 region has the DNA TGTGCCAGCAGCCAGGGACAGCCCCTCTCTGGGGCCAACGTCCTGACTTTC.

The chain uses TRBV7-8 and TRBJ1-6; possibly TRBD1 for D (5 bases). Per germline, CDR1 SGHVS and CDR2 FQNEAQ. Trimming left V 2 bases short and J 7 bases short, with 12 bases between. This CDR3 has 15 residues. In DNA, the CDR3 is TGTGCCAGCAGCTTAATCCAGTGGGGCAATTCACCCCTCCACTTT. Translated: CASSLIQWGNSPLHF. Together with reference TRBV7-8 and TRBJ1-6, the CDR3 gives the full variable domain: GAGVSQSPRYKVAKRGQDVALRCDPISGHVSLFWYQQALGQGPEFLTYFQNEAQLDKSGLPSDRFFAERPEGSVSTLKIQRTQQEDSAVYLCASSLIQWGNSPLHFGNGTRLTVT.

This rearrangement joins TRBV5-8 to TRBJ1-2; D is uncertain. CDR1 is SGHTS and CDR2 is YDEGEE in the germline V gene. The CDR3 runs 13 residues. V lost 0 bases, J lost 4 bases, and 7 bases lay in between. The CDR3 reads CASSLAQFYGYTF. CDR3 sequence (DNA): TGTGCCAGCAGCTTGGCTCAATTCTATGGCTACACCTTC. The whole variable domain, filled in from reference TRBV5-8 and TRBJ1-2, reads EAGVTQSPTHLIKTRGQQATLRCSPISGHTSVYWYQQALGLGLQFLLWYDEGEERNRGNFPPRFSGRQFPNYSSELNVNALELEDSALYLCASSLAQFYGYTFGSGTRLTVV.

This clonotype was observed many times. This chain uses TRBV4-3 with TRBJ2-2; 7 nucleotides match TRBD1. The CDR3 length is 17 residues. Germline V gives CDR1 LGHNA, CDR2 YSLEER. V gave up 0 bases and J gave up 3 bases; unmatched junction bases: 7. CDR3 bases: TGCGCCAGCAGCCAAGATGGAACACAGGGGTACACCGGGGAGCTGTTTTTT. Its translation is CASSQDGTQGYTGELFF.

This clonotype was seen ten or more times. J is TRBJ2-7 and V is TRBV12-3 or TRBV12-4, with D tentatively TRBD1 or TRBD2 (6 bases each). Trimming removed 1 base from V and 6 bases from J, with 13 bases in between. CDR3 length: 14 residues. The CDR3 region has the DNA TGTGCCAGCAGTTTAGTAGGGGGGTGGCGCGAGCAGTACTTC. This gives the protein CASSLVGGWREQYF.

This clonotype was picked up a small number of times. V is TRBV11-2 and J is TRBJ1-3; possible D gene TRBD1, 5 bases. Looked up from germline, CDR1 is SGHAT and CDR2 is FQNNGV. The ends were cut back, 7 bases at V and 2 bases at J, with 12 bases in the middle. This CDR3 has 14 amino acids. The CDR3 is CASTYQDTGNTIYF. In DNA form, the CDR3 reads TGTGCCAGCACCTACCAGGACACTGGAAACACCATATATTTT.

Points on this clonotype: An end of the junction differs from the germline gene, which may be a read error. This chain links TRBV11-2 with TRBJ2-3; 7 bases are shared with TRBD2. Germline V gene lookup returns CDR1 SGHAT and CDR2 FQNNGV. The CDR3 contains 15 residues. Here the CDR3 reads CASSQAGIATDTQYF. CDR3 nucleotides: TGCGCCAGCAGCCAAGCGGGAATTGCAACAGATACGCAGTATTTT.

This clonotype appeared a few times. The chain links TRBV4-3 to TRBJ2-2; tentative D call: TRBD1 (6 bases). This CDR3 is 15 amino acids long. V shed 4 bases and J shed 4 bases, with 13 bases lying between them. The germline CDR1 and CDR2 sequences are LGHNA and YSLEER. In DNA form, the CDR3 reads TGCGCCAGCAGCCCCGGGGTAGGGGGCACCGGGGAGCTGTTTTTT. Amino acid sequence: CASSPGVGGTGELFF.

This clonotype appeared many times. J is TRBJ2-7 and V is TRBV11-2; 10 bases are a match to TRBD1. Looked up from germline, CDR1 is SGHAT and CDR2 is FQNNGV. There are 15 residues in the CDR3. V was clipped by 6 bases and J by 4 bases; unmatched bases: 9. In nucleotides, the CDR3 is TGTGCCAGCAGGCGTCCGGGGACAGGGGTTTACGAGCAGTACTTC. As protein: CASRRPGTGVYEQYF. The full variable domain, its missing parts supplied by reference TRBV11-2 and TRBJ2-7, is EAGVAQSPRYKIIEKRQSVAFWCNPISGHATLYWYQQILGQGPKLLIQFQNNGVVDDSQLPKDRFSAERLKGVDSTLKIQPAKLEDSAVYLCASRRPGTGVYEQYFGPGTRLTVT.

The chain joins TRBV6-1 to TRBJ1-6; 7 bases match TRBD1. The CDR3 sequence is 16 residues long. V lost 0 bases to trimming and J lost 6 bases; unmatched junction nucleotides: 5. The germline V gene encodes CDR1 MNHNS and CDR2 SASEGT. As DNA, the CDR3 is TGTGCCAGCAGTGAAGCTACAGGGGCGATTAATTCACCCCTCCACTTT. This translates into CASSEATGAINSPLHF.

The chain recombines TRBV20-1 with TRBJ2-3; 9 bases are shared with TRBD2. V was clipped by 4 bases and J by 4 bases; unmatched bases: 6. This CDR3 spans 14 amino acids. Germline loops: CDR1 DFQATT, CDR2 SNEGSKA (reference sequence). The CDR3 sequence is CSAKAGGPADTQYF. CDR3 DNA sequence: TGCAGTGCTAAGGCGGGAGGGCCCGCAGATACGCAGTATTTT.

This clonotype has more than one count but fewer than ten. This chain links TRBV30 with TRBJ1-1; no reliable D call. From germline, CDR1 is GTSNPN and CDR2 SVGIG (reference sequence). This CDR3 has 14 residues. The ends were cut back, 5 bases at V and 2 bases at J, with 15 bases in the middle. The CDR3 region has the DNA TGTGCCTGGCAGGTGGGCAGCTTTAACACTGAAGCTTTCTTT. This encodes CAWQVGSFNTEAFF.

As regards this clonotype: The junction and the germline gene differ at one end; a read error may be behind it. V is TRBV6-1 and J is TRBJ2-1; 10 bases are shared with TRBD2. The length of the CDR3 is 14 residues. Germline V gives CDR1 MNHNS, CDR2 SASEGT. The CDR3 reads CASKREGSHNEQFF. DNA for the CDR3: TGTGCCAGCAAGCGGGAGGGCTCCCACAATGAGCAGTTCTTC.

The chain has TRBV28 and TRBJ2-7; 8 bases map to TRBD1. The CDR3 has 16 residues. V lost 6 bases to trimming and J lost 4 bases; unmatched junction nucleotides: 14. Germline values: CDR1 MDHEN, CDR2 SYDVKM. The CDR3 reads CASSFRFRTGSYEQYF. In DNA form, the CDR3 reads TGTGCCAGCAGCTTTAGATTCCGGACAGGGTCGTACGAGCAGTACTTC.

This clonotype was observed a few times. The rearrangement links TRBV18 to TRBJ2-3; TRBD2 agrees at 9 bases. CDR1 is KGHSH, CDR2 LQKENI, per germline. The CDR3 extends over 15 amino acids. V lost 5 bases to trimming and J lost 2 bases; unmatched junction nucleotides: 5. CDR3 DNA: TGTGCCAGCTCAACGGCGGGAGGGAACACAGATACGCAGTATTTT. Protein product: CASSTAGGNTDTQYF.

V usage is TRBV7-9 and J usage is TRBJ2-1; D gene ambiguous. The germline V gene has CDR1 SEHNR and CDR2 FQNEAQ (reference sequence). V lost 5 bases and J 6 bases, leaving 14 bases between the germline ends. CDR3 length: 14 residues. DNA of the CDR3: TGTGCCAGCAGCGTCCGGGTCTATACCAATGAGCAGTTCTTC. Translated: CASSVRVYTNEQFF.

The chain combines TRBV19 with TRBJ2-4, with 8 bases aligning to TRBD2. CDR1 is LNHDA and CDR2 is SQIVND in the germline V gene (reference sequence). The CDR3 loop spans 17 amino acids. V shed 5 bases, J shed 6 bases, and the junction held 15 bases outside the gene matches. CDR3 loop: CASSPTGVVAGINIQYF. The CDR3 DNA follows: TGTGCCAGTAGTCCTACGGGGGTCGTAGCGGGAATAAACATTCAGTACTTC.

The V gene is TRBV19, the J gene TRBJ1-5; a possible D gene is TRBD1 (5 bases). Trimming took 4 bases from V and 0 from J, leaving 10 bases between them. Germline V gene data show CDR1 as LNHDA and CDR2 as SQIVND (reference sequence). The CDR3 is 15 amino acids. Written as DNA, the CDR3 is TGTGCCAGTAGTACTCGACAGTATAGCAATCAGCCCCAGCATTTT. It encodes CASSTRQYSNQPQHF.

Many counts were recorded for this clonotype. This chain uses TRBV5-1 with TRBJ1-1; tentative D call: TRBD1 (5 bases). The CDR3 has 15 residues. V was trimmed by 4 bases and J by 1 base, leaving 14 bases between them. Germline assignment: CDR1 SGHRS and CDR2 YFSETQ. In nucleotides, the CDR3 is TGCGCCAGCAGCCCATGGGGCTCGGGGAACACTGAAGCTTTCTTT. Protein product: CASSPWGSGNTEAFF.